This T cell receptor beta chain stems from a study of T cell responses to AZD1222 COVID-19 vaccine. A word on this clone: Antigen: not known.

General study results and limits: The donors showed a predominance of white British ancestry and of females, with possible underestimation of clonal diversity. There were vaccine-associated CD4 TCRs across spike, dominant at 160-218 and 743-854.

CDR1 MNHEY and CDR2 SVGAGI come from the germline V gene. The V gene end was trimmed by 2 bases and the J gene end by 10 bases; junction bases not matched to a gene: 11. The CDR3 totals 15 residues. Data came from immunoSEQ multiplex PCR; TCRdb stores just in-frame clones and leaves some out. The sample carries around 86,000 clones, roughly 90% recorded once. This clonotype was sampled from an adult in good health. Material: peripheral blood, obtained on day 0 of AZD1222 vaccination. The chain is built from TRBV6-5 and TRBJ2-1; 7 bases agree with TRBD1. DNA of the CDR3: TGTGCCAGCAGTTACCGGGACAGAGCCCCTAGCGAGCAGTTCTTC. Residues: CASSYRDRAPSEQFF.